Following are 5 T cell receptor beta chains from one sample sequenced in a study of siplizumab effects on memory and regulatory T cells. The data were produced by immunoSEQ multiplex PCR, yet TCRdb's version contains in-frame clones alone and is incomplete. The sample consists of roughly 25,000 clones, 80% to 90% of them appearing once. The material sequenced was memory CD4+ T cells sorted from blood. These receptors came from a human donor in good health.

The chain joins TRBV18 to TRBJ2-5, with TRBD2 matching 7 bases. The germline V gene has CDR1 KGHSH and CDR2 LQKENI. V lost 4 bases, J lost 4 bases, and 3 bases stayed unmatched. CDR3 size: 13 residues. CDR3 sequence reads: CASSRSGGETQYF. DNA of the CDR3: TGTGCCAGCTCACGGTCGGGGGGAGAGACCCAGTACTTC.

The CDR3 DNA reads TGTGCCAGCAGTCCCACATCGAAACCCGAAAAACTGTTTTTT. It yields the protein CASSPTSKPEKLFF. The V gene is TRBV28, the J gene TRBJ1-4; D is unclear. V lost 5 bases, J lost 8 bases, and 15 bases lay in between. The CDR3 is 14 residues long. CDR1 is MDHEN and CDR2 is SYDVKM in the germline V gene.

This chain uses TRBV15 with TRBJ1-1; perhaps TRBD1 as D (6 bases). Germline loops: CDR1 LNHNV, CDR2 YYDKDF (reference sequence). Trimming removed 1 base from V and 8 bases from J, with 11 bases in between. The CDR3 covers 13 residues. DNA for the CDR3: TGTGCCACCAGCAGAGTCAGGCAGGGGGAAGCTTTCTTT. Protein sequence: CATSRVRQGEAFF.

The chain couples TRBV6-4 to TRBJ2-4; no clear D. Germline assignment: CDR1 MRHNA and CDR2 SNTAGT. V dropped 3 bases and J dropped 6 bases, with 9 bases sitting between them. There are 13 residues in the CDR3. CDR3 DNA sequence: TGTGCCAGCAGTGAGGGCAGTGGAAACATTCAGTACTTC. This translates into CASSEGSGNIQYF.

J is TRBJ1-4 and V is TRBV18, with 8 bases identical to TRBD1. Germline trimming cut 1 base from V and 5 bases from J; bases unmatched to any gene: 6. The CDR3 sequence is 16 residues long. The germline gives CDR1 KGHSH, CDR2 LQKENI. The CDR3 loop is CASSPQQGGKNEKLFF. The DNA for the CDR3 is TGTGCCAGCTCACCACAACAGGGGGGCAAGAATGAAAAACTGTTTTTT.